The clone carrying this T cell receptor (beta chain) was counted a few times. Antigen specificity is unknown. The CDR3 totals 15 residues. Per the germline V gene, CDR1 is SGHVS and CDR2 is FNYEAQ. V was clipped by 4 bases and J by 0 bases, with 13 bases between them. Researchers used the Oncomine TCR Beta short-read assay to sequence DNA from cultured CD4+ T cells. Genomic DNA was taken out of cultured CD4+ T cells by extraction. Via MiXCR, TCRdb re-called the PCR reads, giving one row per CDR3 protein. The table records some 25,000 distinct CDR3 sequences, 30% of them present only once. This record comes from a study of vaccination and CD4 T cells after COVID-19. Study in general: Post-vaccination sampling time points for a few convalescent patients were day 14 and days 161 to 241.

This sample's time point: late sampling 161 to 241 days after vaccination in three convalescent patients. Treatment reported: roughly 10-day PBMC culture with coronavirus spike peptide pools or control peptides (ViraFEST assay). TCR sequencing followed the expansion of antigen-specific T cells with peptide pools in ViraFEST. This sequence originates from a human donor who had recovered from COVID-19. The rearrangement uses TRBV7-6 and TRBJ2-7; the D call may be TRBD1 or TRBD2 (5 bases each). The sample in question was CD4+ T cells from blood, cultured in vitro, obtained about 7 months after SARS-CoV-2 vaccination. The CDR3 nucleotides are TGTGCCAGCAGCTATCGGGACCCCTCCTCCTACGAGCAGTACTTC. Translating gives CASSYRDPSSYEQYF. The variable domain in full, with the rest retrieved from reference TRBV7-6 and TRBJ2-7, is GAGVSQSPRYKVTKRGQDVALRCDPISGHVSLYWYRQALGQGPEFLTYFNYEAQQDKSGLPNDRFSAERPEGSISTLTIQRTEQRDSAMYRCASSYRDPSSYEQYFGPGTRLTVT.